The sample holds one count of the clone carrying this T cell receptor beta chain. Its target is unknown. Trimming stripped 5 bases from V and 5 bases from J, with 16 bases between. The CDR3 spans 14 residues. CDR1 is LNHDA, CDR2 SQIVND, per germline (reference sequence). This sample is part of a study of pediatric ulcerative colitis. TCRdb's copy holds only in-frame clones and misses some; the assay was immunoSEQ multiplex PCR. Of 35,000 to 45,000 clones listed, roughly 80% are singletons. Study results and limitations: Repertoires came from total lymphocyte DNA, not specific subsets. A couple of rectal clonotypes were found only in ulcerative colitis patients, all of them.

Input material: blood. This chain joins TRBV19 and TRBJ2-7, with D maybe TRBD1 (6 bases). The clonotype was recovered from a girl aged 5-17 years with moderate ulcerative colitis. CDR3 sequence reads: CASSPQAGENEQYF. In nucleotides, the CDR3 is TGTGCCAGTAGTCCCCAAGCAGGGGAGAACGAGCAGTACTTC.